The T cell receptor beta chain under discussion was sequenced for a study of T cells after posttransplantation cyclophosphamide. Sequenced by immunoSEQ multiplex PCR; TCRdb stores in-frame clones only, minus some. The sample has approximately 26,000 clones, none seen only once. The sample holds many counts of this clone. The CDR3 contains 16 residues. The trim removed 6 bases at V and 0 bases at J, leaving 7 bases unmatched. Germline loops: CDR1 WNHNN, CDR2 SYGVQD (reference sequence). The chain carries TRBV10-1 and TRBJ2-2; 7 nucleotides line up with TRBD2. Sequenced input: PBMCs. The sequence was obtained from a woman aged 45-65 years in good health, CMV-negative, and a related stem cell transplant donor. For the CDR3, the DNA is TGCGCCAGCAGCTCCGGGACTACCACGAACACCGGGGAGCTGTTTTTT. Its translation is CASSSGTTTNTGELFF.